This T cell receptor beta chain was recorded in a study of T cell responses to AZD1222 COVID-19 vaccine. The wider study: Second-dose groups at about 4 or about 12 weeks were pooled. Study results and caveats: Spike-specific TCR breadth and depth both grew after two AZD1222 doses.

The method was immunoSEQ multiplex PCR; TCRdb's version includes in-frame clones alone and lacks a portion of them. In the table there are roughly 60,000 clones, approximately 90% of which are singletons. Comment on this clone: Its antigen is not identified.

Looked up from germline, CDR1 is SGDLS and CDR2 is YYNGEE. The CDR3 has 12 amino acids. Trimming left V 0 bases short and J 10 bases short, with 8 bases between. The sequences come from peripheral blood, collected on day 0 of AZD1222 vaccination. V usage is TRBV9 and J usage is TRBJ2-1; D unresolved. The clonotype originates from an adult in good health. In DNA form, the CDR3 reads TGTGCCAGCAGCGTAGAGGTAGGAGAGCAGTTCTTC. It encodes CASSVEVGEQFF.